The next 15 T cell receptor beta chains were all read from a single sample in a study of neoadjuvant anti-PD-1 for oral cavity cancer. Assay used: immunoSEQ multiplex PCR; TCRdb lists only in-frame clones, some missing. The profile shows about 14,000 clones, about 70% of them singletons. Sequenced material: PBMCs, taken before nivolumab (anti-PD-1) treatment. Receptor source: a person aged 40 to 85 with oral cavity squamous cell carcinoma.

The chain is built from TRBV7-8 and TRBJ1-3; D remains unclear. Germline assignment: CDR1 SGHVS and CDR2 FQNEAQ. CDR3 length: 14 residues. The V gene lost 2 bases and the J gene lost 1 base, with 6 bases spanning the gap. Here the CDR3 reads CASSLRGSGNTIYF. The CDR3 DNA reads TGTGCCAGCAGCTTAAGAGGATCTGGAAACACCATATATTTT.

A few counts support this clone. The rearrangement joins TRBV11-2 to TRBJ2-6; D uncertain. Germline CDR1 is SGHAT and CDR2 is FQNNGV. Trimming took 3 bases from V and 2 from J, leaving 2 bases between them. This CDR3 has 13 amino acids. The CDR3 sequence is CASSFAGANVLTF. CDR3 coding DNA: TGTGCCAGCAGCTTCGCTGGGGCCAACGTCCTGACTTTC. Based on the CDR3 plus reference TRBV11-2 and TRBJ2-6, the full variable domain is EAGVAQSPRYKIIEKRQSVAFWCNPISGHATLYWYQQILGQGPKLLIQFQNNGVVDDSQLPKDRFSAERLKGVDSTLKIQPAKLEDSAVYLCASSFAGANVLTFGAGSRLTVL.

This clone was found a few times. The DNA is left out, because the CDR3 cannot be placed on it with certainty; the CDR3 is given as TCRdb lists it. The J gene is TRBJ1-1, the V gene TRBV21-1. TRBV21-1 is recorded as a pseudogene. Ends included, the CDR3 has 15 residues. The CDR3 loop is CASSKVGVGNTEAFF.

The chain uses TRBV2 and TRBJ2-7, with TRBD2 matching 10 bases. This CDR3 comprises 14 residues. Germline V gene lookup returns CDR1 SNHLY and CDR2 FYNNEI. The V gene end was trimmed by 6 bases and the J gene end by 2 bases; junction bases not matched to a gene: 4. This CDR3 is CASRVSGGAYEQYF. Here the CDR3 DNA reads TGTGCCAGCAGAGTAAGCGGGGGGGCCTACGAGCAGTACTTC.

This clone was counted only a few times. The chain carries TRBV2 and TRBJ1-6, with D possibly TRBD1 on 6 matching bases. The germline V gene has CDR1 SNHLY and CDR2 FYNNEI. The CDR3 totals 15 residues. Trimming took 5 bases from V and 7 from J, leaving 15 bases between them. This chain's CDR3 is CASSPLTGNNSPLHF. CDR3 DNA sequence: TGTGCCAGCAGTCCCCTAACAGGGAACAATTCACCCCTCCACTTT.

The CDR3 DNA follows: TGTGCCAGCAGCCAAGCAAACGAGCAGTACTTC. Protein product: CASSQANEQYF. The chain has TRBV14 and TRBJ2-7; D not resolved. This CDR3 is 11 amino acids long. V was shortened by 1 base and J by 5 bases, with 3 bases between the two germline ends. The germline V gene encodes CDR1 SGHDN and CDR2 FVKESK.

The V gene is TRBV19, the J gene TRBJ2-3; D is perhaps TRBD1 or TRBD2 (5 bases each). The CDR3 loop spans 14 amino acids. Trimming shortened V by 4 bases and J by 11 bases, and 19 bases separated the two germline ends. In germline, CDR1 is LNHDA, CDR2 SQIVND (reference sequence). The DNA for the CDR3 is TGTGCCAGTAGTACCCTCATCGGGATGGGGGTGCAGTATTTT. The encoded protein is CASSTLIGMGVQYF.

This chain connects TRBV18 to TRBJ2-5, with 8 bases aligning to TRBD2. The length of the CDR3 is 15 residues. The ends lost 5 bases at V and 4 bases at J; junction bases unmatched: 9. Germline CDR1 and CDR2: KGHSH and LQKENI. The chain's CDR3 is CASSRNLGGGETQYF. The CDR3, as DNA: TGTGCCAGCTCAAGAAACCTCGGGGGGGGAGAGACCCAGTACTTC.

Concerning this clone: Other nucleotide sequences from this sample produce the same CDR3. The V call is TRBV7-7, the J call TRBJ2-3; TRBD1 agrees at 7 bases. The CDR3 loop spans 14 amino acids. Germline lookup yields CDR1 SSHAT and CDR2 FNYEAQ (reference sequence). V shed 2 bases and J 1 base; nucleotides not matched to a gene: 0. The CDR3 bases are TGTGCCAGCAGCTTAACAGGGGGCACAGATACGCAGTATTTT. Translating it yields CASSLTGGTDTQYF.

The J gene is TRBJ1-1, the V gene TRBV7-9; D possibly corresponds to TRBD1 (5 bases). Germline-derived CDR1 and CDR2 are SEHNR and FQNEAQ (reference sequence). V dropped 0 bases and J dropped 3 bases, with 5 bases sitting between them. This CDR3 is 13 amino acids long. DNA of the CDR3: TGTGCCAGCAGCTTAGCGGGGGACACTGAAGCTTTCTTT. As protein: CASSLAGDTEAFF. The full variable domain, with the rest looked up from reference TRBV7-9 and TRBJ1-1, is DTGVSQNPRHKITKRGQNVTFRCDPISEHNRLYWYRQTLGQGPEFLTYFQNEAQLEKSRLLSDRFSAERPKGSFSTLEIQRTEQGDSAMYLCASSLAGDTEAFFGQGTRLTVV.

The chain joins TRBV4-1 to TRBJ2-3, with D maybe TRBD2 (5 bases). V was clipped by 3 bases and J by 6 bases, with 13 bases between them. The CDR3 is 14 amino acids. Germline CDR1 reads MGHRA; CDR2 reads YSYEKL. As DNA, the CDR3 is TGCGCCAGCAGCCAGATCAATGAGCGGGATACGCAGTATTTT. Its translation: CASSQINERDTQYF.

This clone showed up just a few times. V usage is TRBV2 and J usage is TRBJ2-1, with 7 bases that match TRBD2. The CDR3 has 15 amino acids. Germline values: CDR1 SNHLY, CDR2 FYNNEI. V lost 4 bases, J lost 7 bases, and 10 bases stayed unmatched. CDR3 region: CASSVVGGPTNEQFF. The CDR3 DNA reads as TGTGCCAGCAGTGTGGTGGGAGGGCCGACGAATGAGCAGTTCTTC.

V and J are TRBV6-6 and TRBJ1-2, with 10 bases identical to TRBD1. Germline trimming cut 2 bases from V and 6 bases from J; bases unmatched to any gene: 3. This CDR3 contains 14 residues. The germline V gene encodes CDR1 MNHNY and CDR2 SVGAGI (reference sequence). The DNA for the CDR3 is TGTGCCAGCAGTTACGACAGGGGGCTACATGGCTACACCTTC. Protein product: CASSYDRGLHGYTF.

This chain connects TRBV7-2 to TRBJ2-5, with D perhaps matching TRBD2 (6 bases). This CDR3 comprises 16 residues. The V gene lost 5 bases and the J gene lost 4 bases, with 20 bases spanning the gap. Per germline, CDR1 SGHTA and CDR2 FQGNSA. In DNA, the CDR3 is TGTGCCAGCAGCGTTTTTTTAGCGGAGCAAGGAGAGACCCAGTACTTC. Translating it yields CASSVFLAEQGETQYF.

The chain links TRBV6-5 to TRBJ1-1, with D uncertain. V lost 2 bases and J lost 8, with 12 bases in between. CDR3 length: 13 residues. Germline assignment: CDR1 MNHEY and CDR2 SVGAGI. Here the CDR3 reads CASSYLRADEAFF. In nucleotides, the CDR3 is TGTGCCAGCAGTTACCTCCGGGCAGACGAAGCTTTCTTT.